The 32 T cell receptor beta chains reported below all come from one sample, sequenced in a study of cytomegalovirus exposure and HLA in healthy donors. PCR employed 60 Vbeta and 13 Jbeta primers. Measured with immunoSEQ multiplex PCR; TCRdb has only the in-frame clones, and not every one. The table includes 150,000 to 200,000 clones, roughly 80% detected once. The material sequenced was PBMCs. Receptors originate from a man aged 45 to 65 in good health and CMV-seropositive.

The chain joins TRBV19 to TRBJ1-1; D unresolved. Germline loops: CDR1 LNHDA, CDR2 SQIVND (reference sequence). There are 15 residues in the CDR3. V lost 7 bases and J lost 3, with 18 bases in between. CDR3 protein: CASTPPGIGDTEAFF. DNA for the CDR3: TGTGCCAGTACCCCCCCGGGGATCGGGGACACTGAAGCTTTCTTT.

The chain links TRBV6-5 to TRBJ2-5; tentative D call: TRBD2 (5 bases). This CDR3 has 15 residues. Germline V gene data show CDR1 as MNHEY and CDR2 as SVGAGI. Trimming cost V 7 bases and J 1 base, with 16 bases left between them. The CDR3 region has the DNA TGTGCCAGCATGATTCCAGGACTCGGCCAAGAGACCCAGTACTTC. Amino acid sequence: CASMIPGLGQETQYF.

The chain links TRBV7-2 to TRBJ2-1, with D perhaps matching TRBD2 (5 bases). V lost 0 bases and J 0 bases, leaving 9 bases between the germline ends. Germline V gives CDR1 SGHTA, CDR2 FQGNSA. This CDR3 is built from 16 residues. CDR3 sequence: CASSLAHSASYNEQFF. The CDR3 DNA follows: TGTGCCAGCAGCTTAGCCCATAGCGCCTCCTACAATGAGCAGTTCTTC.

The chain links TRBV28 to TRBJ2-2, with D tentatively TRBD2 (6 bases). The V end lost 6 bases, the J end lost 0 bases, and 23 bases lay between the germline ends. This CDR3 is 19 amino acids long. Looked up from germline, CDR1 is MDHEN and CDR2 is SYDVKM. CDR3 protein: CASSPAGWGELTNTGELFF. The CDR3 DNA follows: TGTGCCAGCAGCCCCGCCGGCTGGGGGGAGCTAACGAACACCGGGGAGCTGTTTTTT.

The sample holds one count of this clone. The rearrangement uses TRBV29-1 and TRBJ2-2; 8 nucleotides agree with TRBD2. The V and J ends lost 7 bases and 5 bases, in that order; junction bases with no gene match: 12. This CDR3 has 15 amino acids. Germline loops: CDR1 SQVTM, CDR2 ANQGSEA. CDR3 in amino acids: CSGGGFAGGTGELFF. The CDR3 nucleotides are TGCAGCGGAGGAGGGTTCGCGGGAGGTACCGGGGAGCTGTTTTTT.

The table lists this clone with a count of one. V and J are TRBV2 and TRBJ1-6; D is possibly TRBD1 (5 bases). Germline lookup yields CDR1 SNHLY and CDR2 FYNNEI. Trimming cost V 3 bases and J 4 bases, with 7 bases left between them. The CDR3 runs 14 residues. CDR3 coding DNA: TGTGCCAGCAGTGATCGGGGGTATAATTCACCCCTCCACTTT. This translates into CASSDRGYNSPLHF. Using reference TRBV2 and TRBJ1-6 for the parts outside the CDR3, the full variable domain is EPEVTQTPSHQVTQMGQEVILRCVPISNHLYFYWYRQILGQKVEFLVSFYNNEISEKSEIFDDQFSVERPDGSNFTLKIRSTKLEDSAMYFCASSDRGYNSPLHFGNGTRLTVT.

This chain joins TRBV9 and TRBJ1-1, with D perhaps TRBD1 (6 bases). The CDR3 extends over 15 amino acids. Germline loops: CDR1 SGDLS, CDR2 YYNGEE. V shed 0 bases and J shed 4 bases, with 13 bases lying between them. CDR3 loop: CASSVVAQGFTEAFF. Here the CDR3 DNA reads TGTGCCAGCAGCGTAGTTGCTCAGGGGTTCACTGAAGCTTTCTTT.

The rearrangement uses TRBV7-9 and TRBJ2-4; TRBD1 matches at 7 bases. Losses at the gene ends were 1 base for V and 8 bases for J; bases not matched to a gene: 5. The germline V gene has CDR1 SEHNR and CDR2 FQNEAQ (reference sequence). The CDR3 contains 14 residues. CDR3 DNA: TGTGCCAGCAGCTTAGGACAGGGTGGAGACATTCAGTACTTC. Translation: CASSLGQGGDIQYF.

The V gene is TRBV25-1, the J gene TRBJ2-7; 13 bases map to TRBD2. CDR3 length equals 14 residues. Germline trimming cut 8 bases from V and 4 bases from J; bases unmatched to any gene: 5. CDR1 is MGHDK, CDR2 SYGVNS, per germline. CDR3 in DNA: TGTGCCAGCCGGACTAGCGGGAGTTTATACGAGCAGTACTTC. It encodes CASRTSGSLYEQYF.

The rearrangement links TRBV6-5 to TRBJ2-3, with 7 bases lining up with TRBD1. In germline, CDR1 is MNHEY, CDR2 SVGAGI. V lost 5 bases and J lost 4; bases outside the gene matches: 9. This CDR3 region has 15 residues. The CDR3 reads CASSPGQVLADTQYF. The CDR3 region has the DNA TGTGCCAGCAGTCCCGGACAGGTGCTGGCAGATACGCAGTATTTT.

V is TRBV5-1 and J is TRBJ2-1, with TRBD1 identical over 8 bases. V gave up 4 bases and J gave up 2 bases; unmatched junction bases: 5. The CDR3 consists of 15 residues. The germline V gene has CDR1 SGHRS and CDR2 YFSETQ. In nucleotides, the CDR3 is TGCGCCAGCAGCGACAGGGGTGGTGCCTACAATGAGCAGTTCTTC. Protein: CASSDRGGAYNEQFF. The variable domain in full, with the rest retrieved from reference TRBV5-1 and TRBJ2-1, is KAGVTQTPRYLIKTRGQQVTLSCSPISGHRSVSWYQQTPGQGLQFLFEYFSETQRNKGNFPGRFSGRQFSNSRSEMNVSTLELGDSALYLCASSDRGGAYNEQFFGPGTRLTVL.

V gene TRBV4-1 combines with J gene TRBJ2-1; weak D call: TRBD2 (6 bases). Germline-derived CDR1 and CDR2 are MGHRA and YSYEKL. The V end was cut by 4 bases, the J end by 4 bases, with 11 bases between. The CDR3 extends over 14 amino acids. CDR3 sequence (DNA): TGCGCCAGCAGCCCCGGGACTCTGTACAATGAGCAGTTCTTC. It yields the protein CASSPGTLYNEQFF.

This chain uses TRBV5-4 with TRBJ1-3, with D unresolved. V gave up 3 bases and J gave up 0 bases, with 10 bases separating them. Germline V lookup: CDR1 SGHNT, CDR2 YYREEE (reference sequence). The length of the CDR3 is 15 residues. The CDR3 DNA reads as TGTGCCAGCAGCTACGGGTACAACTCTGGAAACACCATATATTTT. Encoded protein: CASSYGYNSGNTIYF.

The V call is TRBV9, the J call TRBJ2-5; the match to TRBD2 covers 7 bases. With the DNA end fitting TRBJ2-7 better, the J assignment may be wrong. Germline CDR1 reads SGDLS; CDR2 reads YYNGEE. The CDR3 loop spans 13 amino acids. The CDR3 reads CASRGDGSYEQYF. DNA of the CDR3: TGTGCCAGCCGGGGGGACGGATCCTACGAGCAGTACTTC.

In DNA, the CDR3 is TGTGCCAGCAGCCTCGTCACAGGGTACGAAAAACTGTTTTTT. Amino acids: CASSLVTGYEKLFF. The chain uses TRBV6-6 and TRBJ1-4; tentatively, D is TRBD1 (6 bases). The CDR3 extends over 14 amino acids. Trimming took off 6 bases at V and 8 bases at J, with 16 bases between the two ends. Germline V gives CDR1 MNHNY, CDR2 SVGAGI (reference sequence).

The chain combines TRBV5-1 with TRBJ2-4, with D perhaps matching TRBD2 (5 bases). The V end lost 4 bases, the J end lost 8 bases, and 13 bases lay between the germline ends. The germline V gene encodes CDR1 SGHRS and CDR2 YFSETQ. This CDR3 contains 13 residues. The DNA for the CDR3 is TGCGCCAGCAGCCCCCGGGGTGGGGACATTCAGTACTTC. Translated: CASSPRGGDIQYF.

The chain recombines TRBV6-5 with TRBJ2-7; 7 bases line up with TRBD2. The CDR3 is 14 residues long. The J segment lost 1 base and the V segment lost 7 bases, leaving 7 bases of the junction unmatched. CDR1 is MNHEY, CDR2 SVGAGI, per germline. The CDR3 nucleotides are TGTGCCAGCACCAAAGGGAGGGGTTCCTACGAGCAGTACTTC. Residues: CASTKGRGSYEQYF.

Here the CDR3 DNA reads TGTGCCAGCAGGGCAGGGGAAAGCTATGGCTACACCTTC. This sequence encodes CASRAGESYGYTF. The chain has TRBV2 and TRBJ1-2; maybe TRBD1 (6 bases). Deletions cut 6 bases from V and 4 bases from J, with 12 bases between. CDR1 is SNHLY and CDR2 is FYNNEI in the germline V gene. This CDR3 has 13 residues. The full variable domain, in which reference TRBV2 and TRBJ1-2 provide the parts outside the CDR3, is EPEVTQTPSHQVTQMGQEVILRCVPISNHLYFYWYRQILGQKVEFLVSFYNNEISEKSEIFDDQFSVERPDGSNFTLKIRSTKLEDSAMYFCASRAGESYGYTFGSGTRLTVV.

V usage is TRBV5-4 and J usage is TRBJ2-1; a weak D match, TRBD2 (5 bases). In germline, CDR1 is SGHNT, CDR2 YYREEE (reference sequence). This CDR3 is 15 amino acids long. Trimming removed 0 bases at V and 7 bases at J, with 14 bases between. The CDR3 DNA sequence: TGTGCCAGCAGCTTGGCCGGGATCTCTCCAAATGAGCAGTTCTTC. Its translation is CASSLAGISPNEQFF.

The gene calls are TRBV5-1 and TRBJ1-1; a weak D match, TRBD1 (6 bases). In germline, CDR1 is SGHRS, CDR2 YFSETQ. Trimming cost V 2 bases and J 1 base, with 15 bases left between them. The CDR3 runs 16 residues. CDR3 coding DNA: TGCGCCAGCAGCTTACAGGGATCGTTGGGGAACACTGAAGCTTTCTTT. Protein product: CASSLQGSLGNTEAFF.

This chain connects TRBV6-5 to TRBJ2-7; TRBD1 matches at 8 bases. This CDR3 spans 15 amino acids. The junction had 11 bases not matched to a gene; V was cut back by 4 bases and J by 6 bases. Germline V gene lookup returns CDR1 MNHEY and CDR2 SVGAGI. DNA for the CDR3: TGTGCCAGCAGTTTATACCGGGACAGGTTTTCCGAGCAGTACTTC. Translation gives CASSLYRDRFSEQYF.

The V gene is TRBV30, the J gene TRBJ1-5; D may be TRBD1 (6 bases). Trimming took off 7 bases at V and 3 bases at J, with 13 bases between the two ends. The CDR3 contains 13 residues. Germline V gene data show CDR1 as GTSNPN and CDR2 as SVGIG (reference sequence). The CDR3 sequence is CAFTRGINQPQHF. The CDR3 DNA reads as TGTGCCTTCACGAGGGGGATCAATCAGCCCCAGCATTTT.

This clone was detected only a few times. The chain uses TRBV6-1 and TRBJ1-1, with 9 bases identical to TRBD1. CDR3 length: 13 amino acids. V shed 7 bases and J 5 bases; nucleotides not matched to a gene: 5. CDR1 is MNHNS, CDR2 SASEGT, per germline. The CDR3 DNA sequence: TGTGCCAGCACTGTCGGACAGGGGACTGAAGCTTTCTTT. It specifies CASTVGQGTEAFF.

This chain uses TRBV6-5 with TRBJ1-5; D gene unclear. Deletions cut 5 bases from V and 12 bases from J, with 11 bases between. This CDR3 region has 11 residues. Per germline, CDR1 MNHEY and CDR2 SVGAGI. In DNA, the CDR3 is TGTGCCAGCAGTGAGACACTTGTCCAGCATTTT. It encodes CASSETLVQHF.

The gene calls are TRBV7-2 and TRBJ1-2, with 7 bases matching TRBD1. The CDR3 totals 14 residues. Germline V lookup: CDR1 SGHTA, CDR2 FQGNSA. The V segment lost 6 bases and the J segment 4 bases; nucleotides outside the gene matches: 8. CDR3 protein: CASRTGRLVYGYTF. CDR3 coding DNA: TGTGCCAGCAGGACAGGGCGTCTCGTCTATGGCTACACCTTC.

The J gene is TRBJ2-2, the V gene TRBV29-1; tentative D call: TRBD1 (5 bases). CDR1 and CDR2 from the germline V gene are SQVTM and ANQGSEA. The V end was cut by 7 bases, the J end by 1 base, with 16 bases between. This CDR3 has 15 amino acids. The DNA for the CDR3 is TGCAGCGCCGCGGTTGACAGCGAGAACACCGGGGAGCTGTTTTTT. Amino acids: CSAAVDSENTGELFF.

The CDR3 protein is CASSFSGNPYEQYF. For the CDR3, the DNA is TGTGCCAGCAGCTTTAGCGGGAACCCCTACGAGCAGTACTTC. V and J are TRBV5-6 and TRBJ2-7; 8 positions match TRBD2. The CDR3 loop spans 14 amino acids. V shed 2 bases and J 2 bases; nucleotides not matched to a gene: 3. The germline CDR1 and CDR2 sequences are SGHDT and YYEEEE.

V and J are TRBV30 and TRBJ1-1; no clear D gene. The CDR3 is 12 amino acids. The V end was cut by 0 bases, the J end by 5 bases, with 7 bases between. Germline lookup yields CDR1 GTSNPN and CDR2 SVGIG (reference sequence). As DNA, the CDR3 is TGTGCCTGGAGTGTCGGGGAAACTGAAGCTTTCTTT. Protein: CAWSVGETEAFF.

The table lists this clone with a few counts. V gene TRBV7-9 combines with J gene TRBJ1-2; 8 bases are a match to TRBD1. J lost 2 bases, V lost 1 base, and 0 bases had no gene match. From germline, CDR1 is SEHNR and CDR2 FQNEAQ (reference sequence). There are 14 residues in the CDR3. The CDR3 protein is CASSLGTGNYGYTF. In nucleotides, the CDR3 is TGTGCCAGCAGCTTAGGGACAGGGAACTATGGCTACACCTTC.

This clone appeared a few times. The chain employs TRBV19 and TRBJ1-1; D is possibly TRBD1 (5 bases). Per the germline V gene, CDR1 is LNHDA and CDR2 is SQIVND (reference sequence). Trimming stripped 3 bases from V and 1 base from J, with 9 bases between. The CDR3 consists of 14 residues. The DNA of the CDR3 is TGTGCCAGTAGTATCAGGGATTGGAACACTGAAGCTTTCTTT. The encoded protein is CASSIRDWNTEAFF.

This clone was observed once. The rearrangement uses TRBV4-2 and TRBJ2-1, with TRBD1 matching over 9 bases. V lost 1 base, J lost 1 base, and 2 bases stayed unmatched. This CDR3 comprises 16 residues. Germline-derived CDR1 and CDR2 are LGHNA and YNFKEQ. The CDR3 DNA is TGTGCCAGCAGCCAAGGACAGGGGGGGTCCTACAATGAGCAGTTCTTC. Protein product: CASSQGQGGSYNEQFF.

The V call is TRBV19, the J call TRBJ1-2, with D perhaps matching TRBD1 (6 bases). Trimming removed 1 base from V and 3 bases from J, with 12 bases in between. The CDR3 loop spans 15 amino acids. Germline CDR1 LNHDA, CDR2 SQIVND (reference sequence). The CDR3 DNA is TGTGCCAGTAGTATAGGGGGACACCTGGACTATGGCTACACCTTC. Translated, it gives CASSIGGHLDYGYTF.